The 2 T cell receptor beta chains below all came from one sample that was sequenced in a study of CD8+ T cells in alopecia areata. RNA was extracted and reverse transcribed into cDNA as the sequencing template. The table came from immunoSEQ multiplex PCR; TCRdb's copy has only in-frame clones and leaves some out. This sample has 130,000 or so clones, with approximately 49% found just once. The sample here was CD8+ T cells sorted from blood, taken at week 0. The source of these receptors is a human donor with alopecia areata.

This chain uses TRBV2 with TRBJ2-5; D is tentatively TRBD1 or TRBD2 (6 bases each). CDR3 length equals 14 residues. Per germline, CDR1 SNHLY and CDR2 FYNNEI. Trimming left V 8 bases short and J 5 bases short, with 18 bases between. CDR3 sequence reads: CASGGPAGEETQYF. The CDR3 DNA reads TGTGCCAGCGGGGGGCCGGCAGGCGAGGAGACCCAGTACTTC.

This clone was recorded only once. This sequence joins TRBV5-1 and TRBJ1-4; D gene ambiguous. The CDR3 contains 16 residues. CDR1 SGHRS and CDR2 YFSETQ come from the germline V gene. V lost 0 bases and J 0 bases, leaving 9 bases between the germline ends. CDR3 sequence (DNA): TGCGCCAGCAGCTTGGAGGGAGGAGCAACTAATGAAAAACTGTTTTTT. The encoded protein is CASSLEGGATNEKLFF.